Below, one TCR beta chain is given with its context. Measured with immunoSEQ multiplex PCR; TCRdb has only the in-frame clones, and not every one. The table lists around 76,000 clones, around 81% of them singletons, with around 6.4% in the top ten. This record comes from a study of OX40 agonist ivuxolimab in advanced cancers. Study-level background: Head and neck, renal cell, melanoma or hepatocellular carcinoma were the cancers that dose-escalation patients had.

The CDR3 has 14 amino acids. The V gene's germline CDR1 is SGHRS and CDR2 YFSETQ. Trimming shortened V by 0 bases and J by 6 bases, and 10 bases separated the two germline ends. The sequence came from an adult with an advanced solid tumor such as melanoma, head and neck, liver or kidney cancer. Sequencing used CD4+ or CD8+ T cells sorted from blood, obtained in a trial of the OX40 agonist ivuxolimab. The chain recombines TRBV5-1 with TRBJ2-1; D is undetermined. The DNA of the CDR3 is TGCGCCAGCAGCTTGGGGGTAGACCTCAATGAGCAGTTCTTC. Translated: CASSLGVDLNEQFF.